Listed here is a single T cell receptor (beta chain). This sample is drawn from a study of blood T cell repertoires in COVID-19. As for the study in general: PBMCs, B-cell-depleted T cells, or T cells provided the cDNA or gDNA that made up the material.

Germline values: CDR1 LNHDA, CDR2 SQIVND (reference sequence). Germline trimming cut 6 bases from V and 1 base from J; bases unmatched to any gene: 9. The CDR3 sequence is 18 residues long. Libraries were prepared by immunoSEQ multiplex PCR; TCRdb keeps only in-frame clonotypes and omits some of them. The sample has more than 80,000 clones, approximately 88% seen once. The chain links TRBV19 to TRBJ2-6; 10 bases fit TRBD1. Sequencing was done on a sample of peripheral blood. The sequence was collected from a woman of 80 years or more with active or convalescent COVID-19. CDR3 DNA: TGTGCCAGTAGATCGGGCGGACAGGGGGGTTCTGGGGCCAACGTCCTGACTTTC. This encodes CASRSGGQGGSGANVLTF.